The 18 T cell receptor beta chains presented below share a single source sample, sequenced in a study of a mutant IDH1 vaccine in newly diagnosed glioma. Time point in this sample: week 11, during vaccination. Every vaccine dose comprised 300 ug of mutant IDH1 20-mer peptide plus topical imiquimod. TCRdb's table, derived via immunoSEQ multiplex PCR, lists solely in-frame clones and lacks some. This sample carries about 24,000 clones, around 80% of them seen once, and the ten largest clones take 6.5% to 9%. No antigen is known for these receptors. The sequenced sample was PBMCs, obtained from a glioma patient whose treatment included an IDH1 peptide vaccine. The origin of the receptors is a man in his forties with glioma.

V and J are TRBV27 and TRBJ1-5, with D maybe TRBD1 (5 bases). The CDR3 contains 14 residues. Germline CDR1 reads MNHEY; CDR2 reads SMNVEV (reference sequence). Trimming cost V 7 bases and J 6 bases, with 16 bases left between them. CDR3 residues: CASKKEGRTQPQHF. The DNA of the CDR3 is TGTGCCAGCAAAAAGGAGGGGCGGACTCAGCCCCAGCATTTT.

In DNA, the CDR3 is TGTGCCAGCAGCTTATTGGAACAGACAATGGGCACTGAAGCTTTCTTT. Translated: CASSLLEQTMGTEAFF. The chain combines TRBV11-2 with TRBJ1-1; no clear D gene. CDR1 and CDR2 from the germline V gene are SGHAT and FQNNGV. V shed 2 bases and J shed 4 bases, with 17 bases lying between them. The CDR3 runs to 16 residues.

This clone appeared a few times. This sequence joins TRBV6-1 and TRBJ2-1; 8 bases are shared with TRBD1. The junction had 4 bases not matched to a gene; V was cut back by 5 bases and J by 4 bases. The V gene's germline CDR1 is MNHNS and CDR2 SASEGT. The CDR3 sequence is 14 residues long. The CDR3 DNA reads as TGTGCCAGCAGTCAGGGGGCGGGTTACAATGAGCAGTTCTTC. It specifies CASSQGAGYNEQFF.

The chain carries TRBV6-1 and TRBJ2-2, with D unresolved. This CDR3 has 14 amino acids. The V end lost 5 bases, the J end lost 1 base, and 8 bases lay between the germline ends. The germline gives CDR1 MNHNS, CDR2 SASEGT. The CDR3, as DNA: TGTGCCAGCAGTCGGACGGGGAACACCGGGGAGCTGTTTTTT. Its protein is CASSRTGNTGELFF.

The chain employs TRBV5-1 and TRBJ1-1; 8 bases align to TRBD1. There are 18 residues in the CDR3. Trimming took 4 bases from V and 4 from J; bases not matched to a gene: 18. Germline V gives CDR1 SGHRS, CDR2 YFSETQ. This CDR3 is CASSTPQQGAALGTEAFF. Written as DNA, the CDR3 is TGCGCCAGCAGCACCCCTCAGCAGGGGGCCGCGTTGGGCACTGAAGCTTTCTTT.

J is TRBJ1-2 and V is TRBV6-5; TRBD1 agrees at 11 bases. CDR3 length: 13 residues. J lost 7 bases, V lost 8 bases, and 6 bases had no gene match. The germline V gene has CDR1 MNHEY and CDR2 SVGAGI. CDR3 nucleotide sequence: TGTGCCAGCCGGACAGGGGGCCCTTTTGGCTACACCTTC. It translates to CASRTGGPFGYTF.

The V gene is TRBV7-6, the J gene TRBJ2-7; 13 bases align to TRBD2. J gave up 5 bases and V 4 bases, and 5 bases lay outside the gene matches. Germline-derived CDR1 and CDR2 are SGHVS and FNYEAQ. This CDR3 region has 15 residues. DNA for the CDR3: TGTGCCAGCAGCTCCGGGACTAGCGGGAAGCACGAGCAGTACTTC. Protein product: CASSSGTSGKHEQYF.

The chain has TRBV2 and TRBJ1-2; D perhaps matches TRBD1 (6 bases). Trimming removed 7 bases at V and 4 bases at J, with 13 bases between. Germline V lookup: CDR1 SNHLY, CDR2 FYNNEI. The CDR3 runs to 13 residues. The CDR3 sequence is CASNGGQVYGYTF. CDR3 DNA: TGTGCCAGCAATGGGGGGCAAGTCTATGGCTACACCTTC.

V usage is TRBV11-3 and J usage is TRBJ2-3, with D perhaps TRBD2 (5 bases). This CDR3 comprises 14 residues. The germline gives CDR1 SGHNT, CDR2 YENEEA. V was clipped by 1 base and J by 3 bases, with 8 bases between them. The CDR3 here is CASSLATTTDTQYF. CDR3 DNA: TGTGCCAGCAGCTTAGCGACTACGACAGATACGCAGTATTTT.

The V gene is TRBV19, the J gene TRBJ2-3, with D perhaps TRBD2 (5 bases). This CDR3 region has 17 residues. CDR1 is LNHDA, CDR2 SQIVND, per germline (reference sequence). The ends were cut back, 4 bases at V and 4 bases at J, with 21 bases in the middle. CDR3 in amino acids: CASSTGKAAHGADTQYF. CDR3 nucleotides: TGTGCCAGTAGTACCGGTAAAGCGGCCCACGGAGCAGATACGCAGTATTTT. The complete variable domain, with remaining parts taken from reference TRBV19 and TRBJ2-3, reads DGGITQSPKYLFRKEGQNVTLSCEQNLNHDAMYWYRQDPGQGLRLIYYSQIVNDFQKGDIAEGYSVSREKKESFPLTVTSAQKNPTAFYLCASSTGKAAHGADTQYFGPGTRLTVL.

The chain uses TRBV5-5 and TRBJ2-5; TRBD1 matches at 7 bases. The V and J ends lost 5 bases and 7 bases, in that order; junction bases with no gene match: 11. Germline V gives CDR1 SGHKS, CDR2 YYEKEE (reference sequence). This CDR3 has 14 residues. As DNA, the CDR3 is TGTGCCAGCAGTCCCGGGACAGTCGATCGGACCCAGTACTTC. The encoded protein is CASSPGTVDRTQYF.

This clone appeared once. This chain uses TRBV4-1 with TRBJ2-2, with 9 bases identical to TRBD2. This CDR3 is built from 20 residues. Losses at the gene ends were 2 bases for V and 4 bases for J; bases not matched to a gene: 17. Germline lookup yields CDR1 MGHRA and CDR2 YSYEKL. This CDR3 is CASSQSLVFGSGRRTGELFF. The CDR3 DNA reads as TGCGCCAGCAGCCAATCCCTGGTATTTGGTAGCGGGAGACGCACCGGGGAGCTGTTTTTT.

This rearrangement joins TRBV2 to TRBJ2-5; TRBD1 or TRBD2 may be the D gene (5 bases each). TRBJ2-7 explains the end of the DNA better; the J call may be wrong. This CDR3 contains 14 residues. Germline loops: CDR1 SNHLY, CDR2 FYNNEI. CDR3 DNA sequence: TGTGCCAGCAAAGGGAAGGGACCCAGCTACGAGCAGTACTTC. Protein: CASKGKGPSYEQYF.

The chain employs TRBV19 and TRBJ1-6, with a weak D call TRBD1 (5 bases). The CDR3 is made up of 15 amino acids. CDR1 is LNHDA and CDR2 is SQIVND in the germline V gene (reference sequence). The V end lost 8 bases, the J end lost 8 bases, and 19 bases lay between the germline ends. The CDR3 region has the DNA TGTGCCAGTGCCCCGGGTGGGGCAGCACATTCACCCCTCCACTTT. Translation: CASAPGGAAHSPLHF.

This chain uses TRBV10-1 with TRBJ1-3; no clear D gene. The germline V and J ends were trimmed by 3 bases and 0 bases, with 9 bases remaining between them. The CDR3 is 15 amino acids. CDR1 is WNHNN and CDR2 is SYGVQD in the germline V gene (reference sequence). The CDR3 reads CASSELGTSGNTIYF. In DNA, the CDR3 is TGCGCCAGCAGTGAATTGGGCACCTCTGGAAACACCATATATTTT.

The genes are TRBV19 and TRBJ2-1; D might be TRBD1 (6 bases). The CDR3 has 14 residues. The germline V gene has CDR1 LNHDA and CDR2 SQIVND (reference sequence). Trimming removed 5 bases at V and 0 bases at J, with 8 bases between. In DNA, the CDR3 is TGTGCCAGTAGTGAGGGGGACTCCTACAATGAGCAGTTCTTC. This codes for CASSEGDSYNEQFF.

V is TRBV10-1 and J is TRBJ2-2, with 7 bases identical to TRBD1. Germline loops: CDR1 WNHNN, CDR2 SYGVQD (reference sequence). The CDR3 totals 16 residues. The junction had 13 bases not matched to a gene; V was cut back by 5 bases and J by 7 bases. The CDR3 sequence: CASSTSTGTEIGELFF. CDR3 bases: TGCGCCAGCAGTACATCAACCGGGACAGAGATCGGGGAGCTGTTTTTT.

This rearrangement joins TRBV6-5 to TRBJ2-3; D remains unclear. Germline loops: CDR1 MNHEY, CDR2 SVGAGI. This CDR3 is 11 amino acids long. CDR3 residues: CTSSDGDTQYF. The CDR3, as DNA: TGTACCTCATCGGATGGGGATACGCAGTATTTT.